The present T cell receptor (beta chain) was sequenced within a study of cytomegalovirus exposure and HLA in healthy donors. General study findings and limits: There were several of the most significant clusters that appeared linked to common viral pathogens in a later analysis.

PCR involved 60 Vbeta and 13 Jbeta primers. Clones were sequenced by immunoSEQ multiplex PCR, and TCRdb holds only the in-frame ones, with some missing. The sample contains 100,000 or so clones, 60% to 85% of which appear only once. As concerns this clone: Its antigen is unidentified.

Germline CDR1 SGHRS, CDR2 YFSETQ. The CDR3 spans 15 residues. V was trimmed by 3 bases and J by 6 bases, leaving 18 bases between them. The J gene is TRBJ1-1, the V gene TRBV5-1; possible D gene TRBD1, 5 bases. Specimen: PBMCs. This receptor was taken from a woman between 35 and 50 years old in good health and CMV-seropositive. CDR3 amino acids: CASSSLGGVNAEAFF. CDR3 in DNA: TGCGCCAGCAGCTCCCTAGGAGGGGTCAACGCTGAAGCTTTCTTT.